The source of this T cell receptor (beta chain) is a study of tissue T cells after allogeneic stem cell transplantation. In regard to this clone: As yet, its antigen is unknown.

Sequenced by immunoSEQ multiplex PCR; TCRdb stores in-frame clones only, minus some. The table has hundreds of clones, about 80% seen once. Study results and caveats: Tissue-detected TCR repertoire was only partly captured by blood and spleen T cells. Some tissue clones might be persisting host cells; their alloreactivity or antigen specificity was not determined.

Steroid-refractory graft-versus-host disease after allogeneic hematopoietic cell transplant qualified adults for prospective research-autopsy enrollment. Several lines of graft-versus-host disease therapy were given to all patients, all with gastrointestinal involvement. CDR3 length equals 14 residues. Between the trimmed V and J ends, which lost 0 bases and 0 bases, there was a span of 5 bases. The germline V gene has CDR1 MNHEY and CDR2 SMNVEV (reference sequence). This chain connects TRBV27 to TRBJ2-5, with D hard to call. The sequence came from a female patient aged 18 to 50 with steroid-refractory graft-versus-host disease after an allogeneic stem cell transplant. Some T cells here may be from the graft donor. This specimen consisted of mid-colon tissue, obtained at autopsy. The CDR3 sequence is CASSLSADQETQYF. The DNA for the CDR3 is TGTGCCAGCAGTTTATCTGCGGACCAAGAGACCCAGTACTTC.